This T cell receptor beta chain emerged from a study of blood T cell repertoires in COVID-19. About the study: T cells, B-cell-depleted T cells, or PBMCs supplied cDNA or gDNA.

The ends lost 5 bases at V and 3 bases at J; junction bases unmatched: 9. The CDR3 loop spans 16 amino acids. In germline, CDR1 is SGHTA, CDR2 FQGTGA. Source study methods: Amplifying reference gene primers gave estimates of nucleated cell counts. Here immunoSEQ multiplex PCR was the method, and the copy in TCRdb shows in-frame clones only, minus some. The D gene and trimming were derived from the DNA, and the V and J assignments and clone size from that table. Altogether some 250,000 clones are present, roughly 76% being singletons, with the ten largest covering 7.5%. The J gene is TRBJ1-1, the V gene TRBV7-3; TRBD1 agrees at 10 bases. Material: peripheral blood. This TCR derives from a woman over 75 with COVID-19, enrolled during active disease. Here the CDR3 reads CASSTGTGAGDTEAFF. The CDR3 DNA is TGTGCCAGCAGCACCGGGACAGGGGCAGGTGACACTGAAGCTTTCTTT.